Shown below are 25 T cell receptor beta chains from a single sample sequenced in a study of OX40 agonist ivuxolimab in advanced cancers. The table came from immunoSEQ multiplex PCR; TCRdb's copy has only in-frame clones and leaves some out. The sample consists of nearly 60,000 clones, about 81% of them appearing once. Sequences were derived from CD4+ or CD8+ T cells sorted from blood, sampled in a trial of the OX40 agonist ivuxolimab. The origin of the receptors is an adult with an advanced solid tumor such as melanoma, head and neck, liver or kidney cancer.

The chain carries TRBV5-6 and TRBJ2-5; 12 bases fit TRBD2. Looked up from germline, CDR1 is SGHDT and CDR2 is YYEEEE. The J segment lost 6 bases and the V segment lost 3 bases, leaving 9 bases of the junction unmatched. The CDR3 has 16 residues. The CDR3 spells CASSYASGGVMKTQYF. The CDR3 DNA is TGTGCCAGCAGCTATGCTAGCGGGGGGGTAATGAAGACCCAGTACTTC.

The chain couples TRBV6-5 to TRBJ2-2, with D tentatively TRBD1 (5 bases). The CDR3 consists of 14 residues. With 2 bases removed from V and 6 bases from J, the gap between germline ends came to 10 bases. CDR1 is MNHEY and CDR2 is SVGAGI in the germline V gene. CDR3 DNA sequence: TGTGCCAGCAGTTACCTCAGGGCCTCCGGGGAGCTGTTTTTT. Its translation is CASSYLRASGELFF.

The chain recombines TRBV4-1 with TRBJ2-7; D remains ambiguous. Per germline, CDR1 MGHRA and CDR2 YSYEKL. CDR3 length: 17 residues. V dropped 4 bases and J dropped 3 bases, with 22 bases sitting between them. CDR3 loop: CASSPLSETRLGYEQYF. For the CDR3, the DNA is TGCGCCAGCAGCCCCCTCTCGGAAACACGTCTGGGCTACGAGCAGTACTTC.

In nucleotides, the CDR3 is TGTGCCAGCAGTCCCCCCGGAGCCAAAAACATTCAGTACTTC. It is translated as CASSPPGAKNIQYF. The V and J genes are TRBV6-5 and TRBJ2-4, with no clear D. V gave up 5 bases and J gave up 0 bases, with 8 bases separating them. The CDR3 sequence is 14 residues long. CDR1 is MNHEY, CDR2 SVGAGI, per germline.

In its sample, this clone was seen a few times. The CDR3 here is CASRARIQVNQPQHF. Here the CDR3 DNA reads TGTGCCAGTAGGGCAAGAATTCAGGTTAATCAGCCCCAGCATTTT. V and J are TRBV19 and TRBJ1-5; D uncertain. The CDR3 length is 15 residues. The V gene's germline CDR1 is LNHDA and CDR2 SQIVND (reference sequence). Trimming stripped 6 bases from V and 4 bases from J, with 16 bases between.

The rearrangement joins TRBV7-2 to TRBJ2-2; 8 nucleotides agree with TRBD2. The CDR3 is made up of 14 amino acids. J lost 5 bases, V lost 5 bases, and 4 bases had no gene match. CDR1 SGHTA and CDR2 FQGNSA come from the germline V gene. The CDR3 region has the DNA TGTGCCAGCAGCCCCCGGGGGGGGACCGGGGAGCTGTTTTTT. It codes for CASSPRGGTGELFF. Full variable domain (outside the CDR3, taken from reference TRBV7-2 and TRBJ2-2): GAGVSQSPSNKVTEKGKDVELRCDPISGHTALYWYRQSLGQGLEFLIYFQGNSAPDKSGLPSDRFSAERTGGSVSTLTIQRTQQEDSAVYLCASSPRGGTGELFFGEGSRLTVL.

In this sample, this clone turned up a few times. The chain employs TRBV5-5 and TRBJ2-3, with D uncertain. The CDR3 runs 15 residues. V was pared by 5 bases and J by 0 bases, with 13 bases between. CDR1 and CDR2 from the germline V gene are SGHKS and YYEKEE (reference sequence). CDR3 residues: CASRKVAGSTDTQYF. CDR3 bases: TGTGCCAGCAGGAAAGTGGCAGGAAGCACAGATACGCAGTATTTT.

This clone was found once. This chain joins TRBV23-1 and TRBJ1-2, with D tentatively TRBD1 (5 bases). TRBV23-1 is assigned to the ORF class and has an uncertain function. The germline V and J ends were trimmed by 9 bases and 8 bases, with 25 bases remaining between them. CDR3 length: 15 residues. CDR3 protein: CARRGGRGLFWGYTF. The DNA for the CDR3 is TGCGCCAGGCGTGGGGGACGGGGGTTGTTCTGGGGCTACACCTTC.

The gene calls are TRBV5-3 and TRBJ2-3, with TRBD2 matching over 9 bases. TRBV5-3 is an ORF, and what it does is uncertain. With 5 bases clipped from V and 0 bases from J, the junction kept 7 bases outside the gene matches. The CDR3 consists of 16 residues. The CDR3 loop is CARRRASGESTDTQYF. The CDR3 DNA is TGTGCCAGAAGACGAGCTAGCGGGGAAAGCACAGATACGCAGTATTTT.

This clone appeared a few times. This chain links TRBV19 with TRBJ2-1, with 10 bases aligning to TRBD2. Germline trimming cut 0 bases from V and 4 bases from J; bases unmatched to any gene: 3. The CDR3 consists of 16 residues. Per the germline V gene, CDR1 is LNHDA and CDR2 is SQIVND (reference sequence). This chain's CDR3 is CASSIDLAGEYNEQFF. DNA of the CDR3: TGTGCCAGTAGTATAGATCTAGCGGGGGAGTACAATGAGCAGTTCTTC.

By proportion, this clone is medium-sized (0.01 to 0.1%). V gene TRBV7-2 combines with J gene TRBJ2-7, with TRBD2 matching 9 bases. The CDR3 spans 16 residues. J was trimmed by 3 bases and V by 1 base; bases with no gene match: 7. The germline gives CDR1 SGHTA, CDR2 FQGNSA. In DNA form, the CDR3 reads TGTGCCAGCAGCTTAGGACTAGCGGAAAATTACTACGAGCAGTACTTC. This sequence encodes CASSLGLAENYYEQYF.

V is TRBV19 and J is TRBJ1-1; D not certain. The CDR3 is 13 residues long. V lost 10 bases and J lost 2, with 14 bases in between. CDR1 and CDR2 from the germline V gene are LNHDA and SQIVND (reference sequence). CDR3 bases: TGTGCCACGACGGCGACGGCCAACACTGAAGCTTTCTTT. This translates into CATTATANTEAFF.

This rearrangement joins TRBV2 to TRBJ1-6; D might be TRBD1 (6 bases). This CDR3 is 15 amino acids long. Germline CDR1 SNHLY, CDR2 FYNNEI. Trimming stripped 5 bases from V and 10 bases from J, with 18 bases between. The CDR3 loop is CASSITGFMNSPLHF. DNA for the CDR3: TGTGCCAGCAGTATAACAGGGTTTATGAACTCACCCCTCCACTTT.

The CDR3 nucleotides read TGTGCCAGCAGCTCCCCCTTAGGGGGAGTGGGCACTGAAGCTTTCTTT. Translated, it gives CASSSPLGGVGTEAFF. V and J are TRBV5-4 and TRBJ1-1; the D gene is possibly TRBD1 (6 bases). The V gene's germline CDR1 is SGHNT and CDR2 YYREEE (reference sequence). Trimming removed 3 bases from V and 4 bases from J, with 19 bases in between. The CDR3 runs 16 residues.

The count of this clone is one. DNA for the CDR3: TGTGCCAGCAGTGCCCTGGCAGGGGGCCTAATGAACACTGAAGCTTTCTTT. Translating it yields CASSALAGGLMNTEAFF. V usage is TRBV6-1 and J usage is TRBJ1-1; TRBD1 matches at 8 bases. The CDR3 length is 17 residues. Trimming at V came to 4 bases and at J to 0 bases, leaving 10 bases not matched to a gene. CDR1 and CDR2 (germline): MNHNS, SASEGT.

The chain is built from TRBV19 and TRBJ1-2; possibly TRBD1 for D (5 bases). The CDR3 consists of 15 residues. Deletions cut 4 bases from V and 6 bases from J, with 18 bases between. Per the germline V gene, CDR1 is LNHDA and CDR2 is SQIVND (reference sequence). The CDR3 DNA sequence: TGTGCCAGTAGTACCCTAGGAGGGGCAGGGAATGGCTACACCTTC. It translates to CASSTLGGAGNGYTF. The full variable domain, completed using reference TRBV19 and TRBJ1-2, is DGGITQSPKYLFRKEGQNVTLSCEQNLNHDAMYWYRQDPGQGLRLIYYSQIVNDFQKGDIAEGYSVSREKKESFPLTVTSAQKNPTAFYLCASSTLGGAGNGYTFGSGTRLTVV.

The chain employs TRBV7-9 and TRBJ1-2, with 7 positions matching TRBD1. Looked up from germline, CDR1 is SEHNR and CDR2 is FQNEAQ (reference sequence). The trim removed 3 bases at V and 6 bases at J, leaving 4 bases unmatched. The length of the CDR3 is 13 residues. The chain's CDR3 is CASSFSGGDGYTF. CDR3 nucleotide sequence: TGTGCCAGCAGCTTTTCAGGGGGAGATGGCTACACCTTC.

The genes are TRBV19 and TRBJ2-7; 7 bases are a match to TRBD2. J lost 2 bases, V lost 4 bases, and 8 bases had no gene match. This CDR3 spans 15 amino acids. Germline V gene sequence: CDR1 LNHDA, CDR2 SQIVND (reference sequence). CDR3 coding DNA: TGTGCCAGTAGTAGGGAAGCGGGGTATACCTACGAGCAGTACTTC. This gives the protein CASSREAGYTYEQYF.

Only a few counts were recorded for this clone. This chain joins TRBV29-1 and TRBJ2-6; D unresolved. Trimming removed 2 bases from V and 4 bases from J, with 6 bases in between. The CDR3 spans 13 residues. CDR1 and CDR2 from the germline V gene are SQVTM and ANQGSEA. The CDR3 sequence: CSVELSGANVLTF. The CDR3 nucleotides read TGCAGCGTTGAATTATCCGGGGCCAACGTCCTGACTTTC.

The V gene is TRBV7-9, the J gene TRBJ2-1; 12 bases match TRBD2. V lost 4 bases and J lost 6; bases outside the gene matches: 4. CDR1 and CDR2 from the germline V gene are SEHNR and FQNEAQ (reference sequence). This CDR3 contains 15 residues. CDR3 sequence (DNA): TGTGCCAGCAGCTCCCTAGCGGGGGGGTTCAATGAGCAGTTCTTC. It specifies CASSSLAGGFNEQFF.

This clone was seen once. This chain connects TRBV2 to TRBJ2-3, with D unresolved. This CDR3 contains 15 residues. CDR1 and CDR2 from the germline V gene are SNHLY and FYNNEI. V lost 9 bases and J 0 bases, leaving 16 bases between the germline ends. The CDR3 loop is CASKIQGISTDTQYF. CDR3 in DNA: TGTGCCAGTAAAATTCAAGGAATTAGCACAGATACGCAGTATTTT. The whole variable domain, filled in from reference TRBV2 and TRBJ2-3, reads EPEVTQTPSHQVTQMGQEVILRCVPISNHLYFYWYRQILGQKVEFLVSFYNNEISEKSEIFDDQFSVERPDGSNFTLKIRSTKLEDSAMYFCASKIQGISTDTQYFGPGTRLTVL.

The rearrangement uses TRBV4-1 and TRBJ1-4, with D uncertain. CDR1 and CDR2 from the germline V gene are MGHRA and YSYEKL. V was clipped by 2 bases and J by 8 bases, with 15 bases between them. The CDR3 loop spans 15 amino acids. The CDR3 DNA sequence: TGCGCCAGCAGCCAACTGCCGGACTCCGGGGAAAAACTGTTTTTT. Its protein product is CASSQLPDSGEKLFF.

This rearrangement joins TRBV11-3 to TRBJ2-1; 8 bases map to TRBD2. J was trimmed by 9 bases and V by 3 bases; bases with no gene match: 7. The CDR3 is made up of 14 amino acids. Germline CDR1 reads SGHNT; CDR2 reads YENEEA. CDR3 nucleotides: TGTGCCAGCAGCTTTATGAGCGGGGGCCCTGAGCAGTTCTTC. Translation gives CASSFMSGGPEQFF.

This sequence joins TRBV5-1 and TRBJ2-2, with D perhaps TRBD2 (5 bases). This CDR3 is built from 13 residues. Germline V gene lookup returns CDR1 SGHRS and CDR2 YFSETQ. Between the trimmed V and J ends, which lost 0 bases and 6 bases, there was a span of 6 bases. DNA for the CDR3: TGCGCCAGCAGCTTGGTAGCGTCCGGGGAGCTGTTTTTT. This translates into CASSLVASGELFF.

As to this clone: The junction shows a germline mismatch at one end, possibly a read error. V is TRBV6-1 and J is TRBJ2-3; 7 bases are shared with TRBD1. The germline CDR1 and CDR2 sequences are MNHNS and SASEGT. This CDR3 is built from 13 residues. CDR3 DNA sequence: TGTGCCAGCAGTTTTGCCGGGACAGAAACGCAGTATTTT. This codes for CASSFAGTETQYF.